The rows below give T cell receptor beta chains drawn from one sample of a study of shared clonotypes between healthy human individuals. The data were produced by immunoSEQ multiplex PCR, yet TCRdb's version contains in-frame clones alone and is incomplete. This table has about 700,000 clones, about 90% appearing once. Sequenced: naive CD8+ T cells sorted from blood. These receptors originate from a man aged 25 to 40 in good health. CDR3s include the opening cysteine and the closing phenylalanine or tryptophan. The order of the fields is V gene, clone size, D gene, J gene, CDR3 DNA, CDR3 protein. D genes are given only for firm matches. Expanded clones get a size class; other rows say once, few or many, or leave the size out.

v_call: TRBV7-6; clone_size: -; d_call: TRBD1; j_call: TRBJ1-1; cdr3_nt: TGTGCCAGCAGCTTAAGGGGGCCCGCGAACACTGAAGCTTTCTTT; cdr3_aa: CASSLRGPANTEAFF
v_call: TRBV14; clone_size: -; d_call: -; j_call: TRBJ2-7; cdr3_nt: TGTGCCAGCAGCCCCATAGGTACAGGGCCCACCTACGAGCAGTACTTC; cdr3_aa: CASSPIGTGPTYEQYF
v_call: TRBV2; clone_size: few; d_call: -; j_call: TRBJ1-5; cdr3_nt: TGTGCCAGCAGGGCCAATCAGCCCCAGCATTTT; cdr3_aa: CASRANQPQHF
v_call: TRBV6-4; clone_size: -; d_call: TRBD1; j_call: TRBJ2-7; cdr3_nt: TGTGCCAGCAGTGAAGTTGCAGGGGGCTACGAGCAGTACTTC; cdr3_aa: CASSEVAGGYEQYF
v_call: TRBV7-6; clone_size: -; d_call: -; j_call: TRBJ2-2; cdr3_nt: TGTGCCAGCAGCTTCTTAGCGGATAACACCGGGGAGCTGTTTTTT; cdr3_aa: CASSFLADNTGELFF
v_call: TRBV13; clone_size: -; d_call: TRBD1; j_call: TRBJ2-7; cdr3_nt: TGTGCCAGCAGGGGGACAGGCACCTCTTCCTACGAGCAGTACTTC; cdr3_aa: CASRGTGTSSYEQYF
v_call: TRBV14; clone_size: -; d_call: TRBD2; j_call: TRBJ2-1; cdr3_nt: TGTGCCAGCAGCCACCCCGGACTAGCGCCCAGCTCCTACAATGAGCAGTTCTTC; cdr3_aa: CASSHPGLAPSSYNEQFF
v_call: TRBV5-4; clone_size: -; d_call: TRBD1; j_call: TRBJ2-7; cdr3_nt: TGTGCCAGCAGCACGGGGACAGGAGATTACTACGAGCAGTACTTC; cdr3_aa: CASSTGTGDYYEQYF
v_call: TRBV7-2; clone_size: -; d_call: TRBD2; j_call: TRBJ2-1; cdr3_nt: TGTGCCAGCAGCTTCATGGGGGGGTTGAACAATGAGCAGTTCTTC; cdr3_aa: CASSFMGGLNNEQFF
v_call: TRBV7-8; clone_size: -; d_call: -; j_call: TRBJ2-1; cdr3_nt: TGTGCCAGCAGCCCTGGACTCCCAGATGAGCAGTTCTTC; cdr3_aa: CASSPGLPDEQFF
v_call: TRBV27; clone_size: -; d_call: -; j_call: TRBJ2-3; cdr3_nt: TGTGCCAGCAGTTTATTGGGAGGGGGCGGGAGAACAGATACGCAGTATTTT; cdr3_aa: CASSLLGGGGRTDTQYF
v_call: TRBV7-6; clone_size: -; d_call: -; j_call: TRBJ2-1; cdr3_nt: TGTGCCAGCAGCATAGGGGTGGGTGGAGTTTTCAATGAGCAGTTCTTC; cdr3_aa: CASSIGVGGVFNEQFF
v_call: TRBV2; clone_size: many; d_call: -; j_call: TRBJ2-3; cdr3_nt: TGTGCCAGCAGTGGCGGCAGGATCGCGCCCGGAGCGCAGTATTTT; cdr3_aa: CASSGGRIAPGAQYF
v_call: TRBV7-9; clone_size: once; d_call: -; j_call: TRBJ2-7; cdr3_nt: TGTGCCAGCAGCTTATATAGGGACACCTATCCCTACGAGCAGTACTTC; cdr3_aa: CASSLYRDTYPYEQYF
v_call: TRBV19; clone_size: -; d_call: -; j_call: TRBJ2-7; cdr3_nt: TGTGCCAGTAGTCCTACTATAGGCTACGAGCAGTACTTC; cdr3_aa: CASSPTIGYEQYF
v_call: TRBV6-1; clone_size: -; d_call: -; j_call: TRBJ2-7; cdr3_nt: TGTGCCAGCAGTGAACCAGCGGGTCTCATAGGCCTTTACGAGCAGTACTTC; cdr3_aa: CASSEPAGLIGLYEQYF
v_call: TRBV29-1; clone_size: -; d_call: TRBD2; j_call: TRBJ2-7; cdr3_nt: TGCAGCGTTGCACTAGCGAGCTCCTACGAGCAGTACTTC; cdr3_aa: CSVALASSYEQYF
v_call: TRBV6-6; clone_size: -; d_call: -; j_call: TRBJ2-1; cdr3_nt: TGTGCCAGCAGTTACGGGGCAGGGGGAGGCGATGAGCAGTTCTTC; cdr3_aa: CASSYGAGGGDEQFF
v_call: TRBV5-6; clone_size: -; d_call: -; j_call: TRBJ2-3; cdr3_nt: TGTGCCAGCAGCTTGCTAATAAGTAGAGGAACAGATACGCAGTATTTT; cdr3_aa: CASSLLISRGTDTQYF
v_call: TRBV9; clone_size: -; d_call: -; j_call: TRBJ1-2; cdr3_nt: TGTGCCAGCAGACCGACGACAGCCGGGGATGGCTACACCTTC; cdr3_aa: CASRPTTAGDGYTF
v_call: TRBV27; clone_size: -; d_call: TRBD2; j_call: TRBJ2-7; cdr3_nt: TGTGCCAGCAGTCCCAGTCTAGCGGGACGGTACGAGCAGTACTTC; cdr3_aa: CASSPSLAGRYEQYF
v_call: TRBV28; clone_size: -; d_call: -; j_call: TRBJ2-7; cdr3_nt: TGTGCCAGCAGCCCTCTAACAGAAGAGGACTACGAGCAGTACTTC; cdr3_aa: CASSPLTEEDYEQYF
v_call: TRBV5-8; clone_size: -; d_call: -; j_call: TRBJ2-1; cdr3_nt: TGTGCCAGCAGCTTGTATCGTGAGCAGTTCTTC; cdr3_aa: CASSLYREQFF
v_call: TRBV13; clone_size: -; d_call: -; j_call: TRBJ2-2; cdr3_nt: TGTGCCAGCAGCCCGCCAGGGACCGGGGAGCTGTTTTTT; cdr3_aa: CASSPPGTGELFF
v_call: TRBV6-5; clone_size: -; d_call: -; j_call: TRBJ2-5; cdr3_nt: TGTGCCAGCAGGGAGCGGATGGGAGAGACCCAGTACTTC; cdr3_aa: CASRERMGETQYF
v_call: TRBV19; clone_size: -; d_call: TRBD1; j_call: TRBJ1-2; cdr3_nt: TGTGCCAGTAGTATTTTGCTGAGATCCTCAGGACAGGGGGCGCCGGGCTACACCTTC; cdr3_aa: CASSILLRSSGQGAPGYTF
v_call: TRBV5-3; clone_size: -; d_call: -; j_call: TRBJ1-4; cdr3_nt: TGTGCCAGAAGTCGGGTGGGTATGAGTAATGAAAAACTGTTTTTT; cdr3_aa: CARSRVGMSNEKLFF
v_call: TRBV19; clone_size: -; d_call: TRBD1; j_call: TRBJ2-1; cdr3_nt: TGTGCCAGTAGTATTACACAGGGGTTCAATGAGCAGTTCTTC; cdr3_aa: CASSITQGFNEQFF
v_call: TRBV7-8; clone_size: -; d_call: TRBD1; j_call: TRBJ2-1; cdr3_nt: TGTGCCAGCAGCTCATCAGGGACAGGGAGCTCCTACAATGAGCAGTTCTTC; cdr3_aa: CASSSSGTGSSYNEQFF
v_call: TRBV10-3; clone_size: -; d_call: TRBD2; j_call: TRBJ2-7; cdr3_nt: TGTGCCACAAAGGGAGGGGCTGTAAGCGAGCAGTACTTC; cdr3_aa: CATKGGAVSEQYF
v_call: TRBV5-6; clone_size: -; d_call: -; j_call: TRBJ2-7; cdr3_nt: TGTGCCAGCAGCTCTCCGGTAAACGAGCAGTACTTC; cdr3_aa: CASSSPVNEQYF
v_call: TRBV6-5; clone_size: -; d_call: -; j_call: TRBJ1-2; cdr3_nt: TGTGCCAGCAGTTACGAGGGGGTGGACTATGGCTACACCTTC; cdr3_aa: CASSYEGVDYGYTF
v_call: TRBV7-9; clone_size: few; d_call: -; j_call: TRBJ1-4; cdr3_nt: TGTGCCAGCAGCCCTGGACCTGAAAAACTGTTTTTT; cdr3_aa: CASSPGPEKLFF
v_call: TRBV4-3; clone_size: once; d_call: TRBD2; j_call: TRBJ2-2; cdr3_nt: TGCGCCAGCAGCCAATGGGGACTAGCGGGAGTTTCGGACACCGGGGAGCTGTTTTTT; cdr3_aa: CASSQWGLAGVSDTGELFF
v_call: TRBV10-3; clone_size: -; d_call: TRBD2; j_call: TRBJ2-1; cdr3_nt: TGTGCCACACTAGCGGGAGGTTACAATGAGCAGTTCTTC; cdr3_aa: CATLAGGYNEQFF
v_call: TRBV30; clone_size: -; d_call: -; j_call: TRBJ2-1; cdr3_nt: TGTGCCTGGTCTGGGTCCTACAATGAGCAGTTCTTC; cdr3_aa: CAWSGSYNEQFF
v_call: TRBV21-1; clone_size: few; d_call: -; j_call: TRBJ1-2; cdr3_nt: TGTGCCAGGGGTAGGACAGATTCAGCTAACTATGGCTACACCTTC; cdr3_aa: CARGRTDSANYGYTF
v_call: TRBV5-1; clone_size: -; d_call: -; j_call: TRBJ2-3; cdr3_nt: TGCGCCAGCAGCTCCGGGATCACAGGGGATACGCAGTATTTT; cdr3_aa: CASSSGITGDTQYF
v_call: TRBV2; clone_size: -; d_call: TRBD2; j_call: TRBJ2-2; cdr3_nt: TGTGCCAGCAGTGCCCCCGGGGGGGGGCTCGGCACCGGGGAGCTGTTTTTT; cdr3_aa: CASSAPGGGLGTGELFF
v_call: TRBV10-2; clone_size: -; d_call: -; j_call: TRBJ2-7; cdr3_nt: TGCGCCAGCAGTGACTTCAGCGGAGGGGAGTACTTC; cdr3_aa: CASSDFSGGEYF
v_call: TRBV19; clone_size: -; d_call: -; j_call: TRBJ2-7; cdr3_nt: TGTGCCAGTAGAGTCGCGGGCTTTGCTTACGAGCAGTACTTC; cdr3_aa: CASRVAGFAYEQYF
v_call: TRBV2; clone_size: -; d_call: -; j_call: TRBJ2-3; cdr3_nt: TGTGCCAGCAACGGAGTAAGGGGATCAGGGCCCGGCACAGATACGCAGTATTTT; cdr3_aa: CASNGVRGSGPGTDTQYF
v_call: TRBV5-6; clone_size: -; d_call: -; j_call: TRBJ1-1; cdr3_nt: TGTGCCAGCAGCTTGCTCGGTGCGAACACTGAAGCTTTCTTT; cdr3_aa: CASSLLGANTEAFF
v_call: TRBV5-1; clone_size: -; d_call: -; j_call: TRBJ1-3; cdr3_nt: TGCGCCAGCAGCTCCGGGACTACTGGAAACACCATATATTTT; cdr3_aa: CASSSGTTGNTIYF
v_call: TRBV5-5; clone_size: once; d_call: -; j_call: TRBJ2-7; cdr3_nt: TGTGCCAGCAGCATTGGACAGCCTAGCTCCTACGAGCAGTACTTC; cdr3_aa: CASSIGQPSSYEQYF
v_call: TRBV11-3; clone_size: -; d_call: -; j_call: TRBJ2-1; cdr3_nt: TGTGCCAGCAGTACCGGGACTGTCGATGAGCAGTTCTTC; cdr3_aa: CASSTGTVDEQFF
v_call: TRBV6-5; clone_size: -; d_call: -; j_call: TRBJ2-3; cdr3_nt: TGTAAGACAGGGAGGAGTGGAGATACGCAGTATTTT; cdr3_aa: CKTGRSGDTQYF
v_call: TRBV27; clone_size: -; d_call: -; j_call: TRBJ2-5; cdr3_nt: TGTGCCAGCAGTCCCTGGGACATGAGAGAGACCCAGTACTTC; cdr3_aa: CASSPWDMRETQYF
v_call: TRBV14; clone_size: -; d_call: TRBD2; j_call: TRBJ2-1; cdr3_nt: TGTGCCAGCAGCGTTCGGCTACTAGCGGAGAGCTCCTACAATGAGCAGTTCTTC; cdr3_aa: CASSVRLLAESSYNEQFF
v_call: TRBV7-9; clone_size: -; d_call: TRBD1; j_call: TRBJ2-7; cdr3_nt: TGTGCCAGCCGGGACAGGACCTCCTACGAGCAGTACTTC; cdr3_aa: CASRDRTSYEQYF
v_call: TRBV5-4; clone_size: -; d_call: -; j_call: TRBJ2-2; cdr3_nt: TGTGCCAGCAACGCCTTCGGGCAGGAGACCACCGGGGAGCTGTTTTTT; cdr3_aa: CASNAFGQETTGELFF
v_call: TRBV2; clone_size: -; d_call: -; j_call: TRBJ2-5; cdr3_nt: TGTGCCAGCATAGGGGGTAGGGAGACCCAGTACTTC; cdr3_aa: CASIGGRETQYF